This TCR beta chain was sequenced in a study of T-cell memory formation after mild COVID-19. The germline V gene has CDR1 SGHVS and CDR2 FQNEAQ. Trimming cost V 5 bases and J 3 bases; bases outside gene matches: 6. This CDR3 is 14 amino acids long. TCRdb passed the 5' RACE reads through MiXCR, listing each CDR3 protein once. The top ten hold 2.4% of the sample, which has some 190,000 distinct CDR3 sequences, approximately 16% seen once. The sequencing sample was made of PBMCs or a T cell subset sorted from them (not recorded which). This sequence originates from an adult woman who had mild COVID-19 (a few samples of this study predate the infection). Cell type and time point are not known. V gene TRBV7-8 combines with J gene TRBJ2-7; 8 bases fit TRBD1. The CDR3 nucleotides are TGTGCCAGCAGCACCTGGACAGGGTACTACGAGCAGTACTTC. Translation gives CASSTWTGYYEQYF. Based on the CDR3 plus reference TRBV7-8 and TRBJ2-7, the full variable domain is GAGVSQSPRYKVAKRGQDVALRCDPISGHVSLFWYQQALGQGPEFLTYFQNEAQLDKSGLPSDRFFAERPEGSVSTLKIQRTQQEDSAVYLCASSTWTGYYEQYFGPGTRLTVT.